This T cell receptor beta chain was recovered during a study of blood T cell repertoires in COVID-19. On the study more broadly: Both acute and convalescent COVID-19 samples were obtained from the United States, Italy and Spain. In each case, the material was cDNA or gDNA derived from T cells, B-cell-depleted T cells, or PBMCs.

Original analysis: How many nucleated cells were present was estimated from reference gene primer amplification. The method was immunoSEQ multiplex PCR; TCRdb's version includes in-frame clones alone and lacks a portion of them. The V and J calls and clone size come from that table; D and trimming were worked out from the DNA. Of about 46,000 clones listed, about 92% were seen once; the top ten hold over 15%. There are 18 residues in the CDR3. Germline lookup yields CDR1 SGHRS and CDR2 YFSETQ. Trimming took 4 bases from V and 4 from J; bases not matched to a gene: 17. V usage is TRBV5-1 and J usage is TRBJ2-3; 8 nucleotides match TRBD2. This TCR came from a man in his 70s with active COVID-19. The sample consisted of peripheral blood. DNA of the CDR3: TGCGCCAGCAGCCCGCGTGGGGTGGCGGGAGGATCCGCAGATACGCAGTATTTT. Protein: CASSPRGVAGGSADTQYF.